Below, 3 T cell receptor beta chains from the same sample are listed, as sequenced in a study of blood T cell repertoires in COVID-19. The assay was immunoSEQ multiplex PCR, and TCRdb's table has in-frame clones only and misses some. Counted here are roughly 140,000 clones, 76% occurring once; the ten biggest clones make up roughly 3.6%. Sample: peripheral blood. The source of these receptors is a woman aged 80 or older with acute or convalescent COVID-19.

V usage is TRBV5-1 and J usage is TRBJ2-6, with 9 bases identical to TRBD1. J was trimmed by 4 bases and V by 4 bases; bases with no gene match: 21. Germline CDR1 is SGHRS and CDR2 is YFSETQ. The CDR3 has 21 amino acids. CDR3 in amino acids: CASSISDRGLKSPGGANVLTF. The CDR3 DNA reads TGCGCCAGCAGCATATCGGACAGGGGTCTGAAGTCCCCTGGCGGGGCCAACGTCCTGACTTTC.

The V gene is TRBV7-9, the J gene TRBJ1-4; maybe TRBD1 (5 bases). Germline-derived CDR1 and CDR2 are SEHNR and FQNEAQ (reference sequence). Trimming left V 5 bases short and J 3 bases short, with 10 bases between. CDR3 size: 14 residues. CDR3 coding DNA: TGTGCCAGCAGCCCGGGGGGGTCTAATGAAAAACTGTTTTTT. It is translated as CASSPGGSNEKLFF.

The J gene is TRBJ2-1, the V gene TRBV7-2; possible D gene TRBD1, 6 bases. The germline gives CDR1 SGHTA, CDR2 FQGNSA. The V gene lost 6 bases and the J gene lost 6 bases, with 15 bases spanning the gap. There are 14 residues in the CDR3. The CDR3 coding sequence is TGTGCCAGCAGGTCCGGGACATATCCCAATGAGCAGTTCTTC. Its protein is CASRSGTYPNEQFF.